A selection of T cell receptor beta chains follows, all from one sample in a study of cytomegalovirus exposure and HLA in healthy donors. Some clones are missing from TCRdb's copy, which holds only in-frame ones; the method was immunoSEQ multiplex PCR. The sample shows over 95,000 clones, 70% to 80% of them seen only once. The source material was PBMCs. These receptors were collected from a human donor in good health. Each CDR3 is given with its conserved first and last residue. A D gene is named only where the DNA matches it firmly. The size entry is marked missing in some rows and otherwise reads once, few, many or a size class.

DNA: TGTGCCAGCAGACAATACACCGGGGAGCTGTTTTTT; CDR3: CASRQYTGELFF; V: TRBV6-5; D: -; J: TRBJ2-2; size: once
DNA: TGTGCCAGCAGTTTGCCTGACCCCCGGGGTTGGCACATTCAGTACTTC; CDR3: CASSLPDPRGWHIQYF; V: TRBV28; D: -; J: TRBJ2-4; size: -
DNA: TGTGCCAGTAGTCCCTATTCCACCGGGGAGCTGTTTTTT; CDR3: CASSPYSTGELFF; V: TRBV19; D: -; J: TRBJ2-2; size: few
DNA: TGTGCCAGCAGCGTAGAGTCGGGGGGTCGGCAAGAGACCCAGTACTTC; CDR3: CASSVESGGRQETQYF; V: TRBV9; D: TRBD2; J: TRBJ2-5; size: -
DNA: TGTGCCAGCAGCACTAGACTAGCGGAGACCGGGGAGCTGTTTTTT; CDR3: CASSTRLAETGELFF; V: TRBV7-9; D: TRBD2; J: TRBJ2-2; size: -
DNA: TGTGCCAGCAGCTTGGGACCCCCATCCAGGGTCGGGGGAGAAAAACTGTTTTTT; CDR3: CASSLGPPSRVGGEKLFF; V: TRBV7-8; D: -; J: TRBJ1-4; size: -
DNA: TGTGCCAGCAGCTTAGTTGCCAATCAGGACACCGGGGAGCTGTTTTTT; CDR3: CASSLVANQDTGELFF; V: TRBV11-2; D: -; J: TRBJ2-2; size: -
DNA: TGTGCCAGCAGCTTGTTTCCGGGGAACACTGAAGCTTTCTTT; CDR3: CASSLFPGNTEAFF; V: TRBV5-4; D: -; J: TRBJ1-1; size: -
DNA: TGTGCCAGCAGCCGCGCTCCGGGAGGCAATCAGCCCCAGCATTTT; CDR3: CASSRAPGGNQPQHF; V: TRBV7-8; D: -; J: TRBJ1-5; size: few
DNA: TGTGCCTGGATCGGGGGGGACACAGATACGCAGTATTTT; CDR3: CAWIGGDTDTQYF; V: TRBV30; D: TRBD2; J: TRBJ2-3; size: -
DNA: TGCGCCAGCAGCCCTATCCAACCCTCTCTCGCGGGGATCCTAAATGAGCAGTTCTTC; CDR3: CASSPIQPSLAGILNEQFF; V: TRBV5-1; D: -; J: TRBJ2-1; size: few
DNA: TGTGCCAGCAGCTTTTGGGAGGGTGAGCAGTTCTTC; CDR3: CASSFWEGEQFF; V: TRBV5-6; D: TRBD2; J: TRBJ2-1; size: -
DNA: TGTGCTAGTGGCCAATCTGGGACTAGCGGGAGAAATGAGCAGTTCTTC; CDR3: CASGQSGTSGRNEQFF; V: TRBV12-5; D: TRBD2; J: TRBJ2-1; size: few
DNA: TGTGCCTGGAGCGTGCAGGGCCTCTATGGCTACACCTTC; CDR3: CAWSVQGLYGYTF; V: TRBV30; D: -; J: TRBJ1-2; size: -
DNA: TGTGCCAGCGGGAGGACTAGCGGGAAGAACACCGGGGAGCTGTTTTTT; CDR3: CASGRTSGKNTGELFF; V: TRBV7-9; D: TRBD2; J: TRBJ2-2; size: medium-sized
DNA: TGTGCCAGCACCGGGGGGAATTGGGGTTCTGGCTACACCTTC; CDR3: CASTGGNWGSGYTF; V: TRBV6-1; D: -; J: TRBJ1-2; size: -
DNA: TGTGCCACCCAAAATGGACTAGCGGGGGCTAAACAAGAGACCCAGTACTTC; CDR3: CATQNGLAGAKQETQYF; V: TRBV7-6; D: TRBD2; J: TRBJ2-5; size: -
DNA: TGTGCCACCAGCGGAGCGCAGGTTAGCAATCAGCCCCAGCATTTT; CDR3: CATSGAQVSNQPQHF; V: TRBV15; D: -; J: TRBJ1-5; size: -
DNA: TGTGCCAGCAGCCGGGACAGGGCTAGCAATCAGCCCCAGCATTTT; CDR3: CASSRDRASNQPQHF; V: TRBV27; D: TRBD1; J: TRBJ1-5; size: -
DNA: TGTGCCAGTAGTATGGCCGGGACAGCAGTATTCGAGCAGTACTTC; CDR3: CASSMAGTAVFEQYF; V: TRBV19; D: TRBD1; J: TRBJ2-7; size: -
DNA: TGTGCCAGCAGCGTAGAGTTTAGCGGGAGACTCAATGAGCAGTTCTTC; CDR3: CASSVEFSGRLNEQFF; V: TRBV9; D: TRBD2; J: TRBJ2-1; size: -
DNA: TGTGCCAGCAGTTTACGGGGGTCCTACGAGCAGTACTTC; CDR3: CASSLRGSYEQYF; V: TRBV27; D: -; J: TRBJ2-7; size: -
DNA: TGTGCCAGCAGCTTAGGACAATCCTACGAGCAGTACTTC; CDR3: CASSLGQSYEQYF; V: TRBV11-3; D: -; J: TRBJ2-7; size: once
DNA: TGTGCCAGCAGCGTCCGACAGGGGCTGAGGTCACCCCTCCACTTT; CDR3: CASSVRQGLRSPLHF; V: TRBV7-2; D: TRBD1; J: TRBJ1-6; size: -
DNA: TGCGCCAGCAGCTTGGTACTAGCGGGAGGGGGCGATACGCAGTATTTT; CDR3: CASSLVLAGGGDTQYF; V: TRBV5-1; D: TRBD2; J: TRBJ2-3; size: -
DNA: TGCAGCGTTGAATGGGACATAGTGAATGAGCAGTTCTTC; CDR3: CSVEWDIVNEQFF; V: TRBV29-1; D: -; J: TRBJ2-1; size: few
DNA: TGTGCCAGCAGTTACGGGGGGGACTATGGCTACACCTTC; CDR3: CASSYGGDYGYTF; V: TRBV6-6; D: -; J: TRBJ1-2; size: few
DNA: TGTGCCAGCAGTTACTCGAACTCGCCGAACACTGAAGCTTTCTTT; CDR3: CASSYSNSPNTEAFF; V: TRBV6-6; D: -; J: TRBJ1-1; size: few
DNA: TGTGCCAGCAGCTTGCCTAGTTATGAGCAGTTCTTC; CDR3: CASSLPSYEQFF; V: TRBV5-4; D: -; J: TRBJ2-1; size: -
DNA: TGTGCCAGCTCATCCCGGACAGGGGGACTCTCCGAGCAGTACTTC; CDR3: CASSSRTGGLSEQYF; V: TRBV18; D: TRBD1; J: TRBJ2-7; size: -
DNA: TGTGCCAGCAGTTACTCCTCTCGGGGTGAAGCTTTCTTT; CDR3: CASSYSSRGEAFF; V: TRBV6-5; D: -; J: TRBJ1-1; size: -
DNA: TGTGCCACCAGCAGAGATTTACGGGACAGGCCGCACAAAAACATTCAGTACTTC; CDR3: CATSRDLRDRPHKNIQYF; V: TRBV15; D: TRBD1; J: TRBJ2-4; size: once
DNA: TGTGCCAGCAGCCAAGATCATGGGACAGGGGTGGATCAGCCCCAGCATTTT; CDR3: CASSQDHGTGVDQPQHF; V: TRBV4-2; D: TRBD1; J: TRBJ1-5; size: -
DNA: TGTGCCAGCAGTGGACAGGGGGCAGGTCAGCCCCAGCATTTT; CDR3: CASSGQGAGQPQHF; V: TRBV2; D: TRBD1; J: TRBJ1-5; size: -
DNA: TGTGCCTGGAACTTCCCCCTGGTAGGGGGACTAGCGTCCTACGAGCAGTACTTC; CDR3: CAWNFPLVGGLASYEQYF; V: TRBV30; D: TRBD2; J: TRBJ2-7; size: -
DNA: TGCGCCAGCAGCTTGGGTCACGGGGTCTACGAGCAGTACTTC; CDR3: CASSLGHGVYEQYF; V: TRBV5-1; D: -; J: TRBJ2-7; size: -
DNA: TGTGCCAGCAGTTTCGGGGGTGGCTATGGCTACACCTTC; CDR3: CASSFGGGYGYTF; V: TRBV28; D: -; J: TRBJ1-2; size: -
DNA: TGTGCCAGCAGTGCCGGGACAGCTAATGAAAAACTGTTTTTT; CDR3: CASSAGTANEKLFF; V: TRBV6-1; D: TRBD1; J: TRBJ1-4; size: -
DNA: TGTGCCAGCAGTGAAGGAGCGCCTACCACAGATACGCAGTATTTT; CDR3: CASSEGAPTTDTQYF; V: TRBV2; D: -; J: TRBJ2-3; size: -
DNA: TGTGCCAGCAGCAGACTCTCCCCAGCGGGGGAGACCCAGTACTTC; CDR3: CASSRLSPAGETQYF; V: TRBV5-4; D: TRBD2; J: TRBJ2-5; size: -
DNA: TGTGCCAGCAGTTCCAATAGCGGGGGAGGAGATACGCAGTATTTT; CDR3: CASSSNSGGGDTQYF; V: TRBV2; D: TRBD2; J: TRBJ2-3; size: -
DNA: TGTGCCAGCAGCGTGGGACCGAACAGGGGTGAGACCCAGTACTTC; CDR3: CASSVGPNRGETQYF; V: TRBV9; D: TRBD1; J: TRBJ2-5; size: -
DNA: TGTGCCAGCAGCACCGGGACATTTATGAACACTGAAGCTTTCTTT; CDR3: CASSTGTFMNTEAFF; V: TRBV9; D: -; J: TRBJ1-1; size: -
DNA: TGCGCCAGCAGTGAGTCTGTCGGGAGGAAAGATACGCAGTATTTT; CDR3: CASSESVGRKDTQYF; V: TRBV10-1; D: TRBD2; J: TRBJ2-3; size: -
DNA: TGTGCCAGCAGCCCCCCCTCGCGACTAGCGGGGGGGCTTAATGAGCAGTTCTTC; CDR3: CASSPPSRLAGGLNEQFF; V: TRBV11-3; D: TRBD2; J: TRBJ2-1; size: -
DNA: TGTGCCATCAGTGAGTCTCGCAGGTCAGGCAACGAGCAGTACTTC; CDR3: CAISESRRSGNEQYF; V: TRBV10-3; D: -; J: TRBJ2-7; size: -
DNA: TGTGCCAGCAGCTTGGAGGCTAGCGGGTTTGATGAGCAGTTCTTC; CDR3: CASSLEASGFDEQFF; V: TRBV5-4; D: TRBD2; J: TRBJ2-1; size: few
DNA: TGTGCCAGCAGAGATCTAGGTGGGAGCACTGAAGCTTTCTTT; CDR3: CASRDLGGSTEAFF; V: TRBV6-4; D: -; J: TRBJ1-1; size: once
DNA: TGTGCCAGCAGTTTGGACTCCAGCTCTGGAAACACCATATATTTT; CDR3: CASSLDSSSGNTIYF; V: TRBV6-1; D: -; J: TRBJ1-3; size: few
DNA: TGTGCCAGCAGTGAACTCGGGAGGAACTATGGCTACACCTTC; CDR3: CASSELGRNYGYTF; V: TRBV2; D: -; J: TRBJ1-2; size: -
DNA: TGTGCCAGCAGTCCCGGGGGTCTTCTTGACACCATATATTTT; CDR3: CASSPGGLLDTIYF; V: TRBV6-6; D: -; J: TRBJ1-3; size: -
DNA: TGTGCCAGCAGTAGCAGGGGCCAGCCCCAGCATTTT; CDR3: CASSSRGQPQHF; V: TRBV6-1; D: -; J: TRBJ1-5; size: -
DNA: TGCGCCAGCAGCCAAGGAACACGGGACAGGGCGGGAGCTTTCTTT; CDR3: CASSQGTRDRAGAFF; V: TRBV4-3; D: TRBD1; J: TRBJ1-1; size: -
DNA: TGTGCCAGCAGCCAAGAAACAGGGAACACCGGGGAGCTGTTTTTT; CDR3: CASSQETGNTGELFF; V: TRBV4-2; D: -; J: TRBJ2-2; size: few
DNA: TGTGCCAGCAGATCCGGGACAGGGGGCCCCTATGGCTACACCTTC; CDR3: CASRSGTGGPYGYTF; V: TRBV5-4; D: TRBD1; J: TRBJ1-2; size: -